A selection of T cell receptor beta chains follows, all from one sample in a study of CD8 T cells in Susac syndrome. TCRdb recomputed calls from the immunoSEQ multiplex PCR reads with MiXCR, one row per CDR3 protein. The repertoire holds fewer than 150,000 distinct CDR3 sequences, 90% to 95% seen once, with more than 0.1% in the top ten. The sequenced sample was CD4+ T cells from PBMCs. These receptors originate from a human donor in good health. CDR3s include the opening cysteine and the closing phenylalanine or tryptophan. D genes are given only for firm matches. The size field is filled for only some rows; it gives once, few, many or a size class.

v_call	clone_size	d_call	cdr3_length	j_call	cdr3_aa	cdr3_nt
TRBV24-1	NA	NA	14	TRBJ2-7	CATSDGARVREQYF	TGTGCCACCAGTGATGGCGCCAGGGTCCGCGAGCAGTACTTC
TRBV30	NA	NA	16	TRBJ1-3	CAWDRGTLRSGNTIYF	TGTGCCTGGGACCGCGGGACACTACGCTCTGGAAACACCATATATTTT
TRBV4-2	NA	NA	14	TRBJ1-5	CASSQDEGFQPQHF	TGTGCCAGCAGCCAAGATGAGGGGTTTCAGCCCCAGCATTTT
TRBV14	NA	TRBD1	14	TRBJ1-1	CASSASTGGTEAFF	TGTGCCAGCAGCGCGTCGACAGGGGGGACTGAAGCTTTCTTT
TRBV7-2	NA	NA	15	TRBJ2-1	CASSFDGGNYNEQFF	TGTGCCAGCAGCTTCGATGGCGGGAACTACAATGAGCAGTTCTTC
TRBV7-9	NA	NA	16	TRBJ2-4	CASSSPRAGAKNIQYF	TGTGCCAGCAGCTCCCCGAGGGCGGGAGCCAAAAACATTCAGTACTTC
TRBV7-2	NA	TRBD2	16	TRBJ2-3	CASSLALAGGTDTQYF	TGTGCCAGCAGCTTAGCACTAGCGGGAGGCACAGATACGCAGTATTTT
TRBV15	NA	NA	15	TRBJ1-5	CATSLGRQRSQPQHF	TGTGCCACCAGCCTAGGGAGACAGCGAAGTCAGCCCCAGCATTTT
TRBV5-1	NA	TRBD1	14	TRBJ2-7	CASSLAGTAYEQYF	TGCGCCAGCAGCTTGGCCGGGACAGCCTACGAGCAGTACTTC
TRBV23-1	NA	NA	17	TRBJ2-3	CASSQSILPPSTDTQYF	TGCGCCAGCAGTCAATCCATTCTCCCGCCTAGCACAGATACGCAGTATTTT
TRBV5-1	NA	NA	16	TRBJ1-2	CASSLAWDVANYGYTF	TGCGCCAGCAGCTTGGCCTGGGACGTCGCTAACTATGGCTACACCTTC
TRBV10-3	once	TRBD1	14	TRBJ1-1	CAISESKQGNEAFF	TGTGCCATCAGTGAGTCCAAACAGGGGAATGAAGCTTTCTTT
TRBV5-1	NA	NA	14	TRBJ2-6	CASNQDPGANVLTF	TGCGCCAGCAACCAAGATCCAGGGGCCAACGTCCTGACTTTC
TRBV7-2	NA	TRBD2	15	TRBJ2-5	CASRPQGLEKETQYF	TGTGCCAGCAGACCCCAGGGACTAGAAAAAGAGACCCAGTACTTC
TRBV3-1	NA	NA	15	TRBJ1-1	CASSQGGKTNTEAFF	TGTGCCAGCAGCCAAGGAGGGAAGACGAACACTGAAGCTTTCTTT
TRBV7-2	NA	TRBD1	14	TRBJ2-1	CASRQGQGYNEQFF	TGTGCCAGCAGACAGGGACAGGGATACAATGAGCAGTTCTTC
TRBV29-1	NA	NA	12	TRBJ2-1	CSVVEQYNEQFF	TGCAGCGTTGTGGAGCAGTACAATGAGCAGTTCTTC
TRBV7-2	NA	TRBD1	15	TRBJ1-1	CASSLGDRVNTEAFF	TGTGCCAGCAGCTTAGGGGACAGGGTAAACACTGAAGCTTTCTTT
TRBV7-9	NA	TRBD1	15	TRBJ2-1	CASSSPGQVYNEQFF	TGTGCCAGCAGCTCGCCGGGACAGGTCTACAATGAGCAGTTCTTC
TRBV20-1	NA	TRBD2	16	TRBJ2-1	CSAPRGTSGDFEEQFF	TGCAGTGCTCCCCGAGGGACTAGCGGGGACTTCGAGGAGCAGTTCTTC
TRBV29-1	NA	NA	11	TRBJ2-1	CSVDRGPEQFF	TGCAGCGTTGACAGGGGTCCGGAGCAGTTCTTC
TRBV5-1	NA	NA	13	TRBJ2-5	CASSLDGPWAQYF	TGCGCCAGCAGCTTGGACGGGCCGTGGGCCCAGTACTTC
TRBV25-1	few	NA	14	TRBJ2-7	CASDGQGLSYEQYF	TGTGCCAGCGACGGACAGGGACTATCCTACGAGCAGTACTTC
TRBV7-2	NA	NA	14	TRBJ2-2	CASSPGVQVGELFF	TGTGCCAGCAGCCCAGGGGTACAAGTCGGGGAGCTGTTTTTT
TRBV18	NA	TRBD2	16	TRBJ2-7	CASSPTRTSGNGEQYF	TGTGCCAGCTCACCAACGAGGACTAGCGGGAACGGCGAGCAGTACTTC
TRBV4-1	NA	TRBD2	15	TRBJ2-1	CASSQLLAPYNEQFF	TGCGCCAGCAGCCAACTACTAGCGCCTTACAATGAGCAGTTCTTC
TRBV30	NA	TRBD2	15	TRBJ2-7	CAWSVGGTSSYEQYF	TGTGCCTGGAGTGTAGGTGGGACTAGCTCCTACGAGCAGTACTTC
TRBV23-1	once	NA	15	TRBJ1-5	CASSDQESSNQPQHF	TGCGCCAGCAGTGACCAGGAGAGTTCCAATCAGCCCCAGCATTTT
TRBV5-1	NA	NA	13	TRBJ1-2	CASSPQDVYGYTF	TGCGCCAGCAGCCCCCAGGACGTCTATGGCTACACCTTC
TRBV20-1	NA	NA	13	TRBJ1-4	CSARKPTNEKLFF	TGCAGTGCTAGGAAGCCAACTAATGAAAAACTGTTTTTT
TRBV29-1	NA	NA	13	TRBJ1-2	CSVGDAANYGYTF	TGCAGCGTTGGAGACGCCGCTAACTATGGCTACACCTTC